This T cell receptor beta chain was observed in a study of T-cell memory formation after mild COVID-19. At the level of the study: Largely, the TCR clusters proved donor specific.

This clonotype was seen more than once but under ten times. The target antigen is unknown. The CDR3 has 19 residues. The junction had 8 bases not matched to a gene; V was cut back by 2 bases and J by 1 base. Germline lookup yields CDR1 LGHDT and CDR2 YNNKEL (reference sequence). Sample barcodes and UMIs were carried by the TCR alpha and TCR beta cDNA libraries that 5'RACE generated with constant-segment primers. TCRdb reprocessed the 5' RACE reads with MiXCR, giving one entry per CDR3 protein. The sample has tens of thousands of distinct CDR3 sequences, approximately 6.8% seen once. The study, taken as a whole, reports: Clones that contracted from day 15 to 85 had balanced CD4/CD8; later expanders were CD4+ biased. Mainly CM and EM harbored the contracting CD4+ clones; mainly EMRA harbored the CD8+ ones.

Input material: PBMCs or a T cell subset sorted from them (not recorded which). This receptor was identified in a man aged 18-30 years who had mild COVID-19 (a few samples of this study predate the infection). Cell type and time point are not known. J is TRBJ2-3 and V is TRBV3-1, with 14 bases identical to TRBD2. The CDR3 loop reads CASSQWGTSGGRGTDTQYF. In DNA form, the CDR3 reads TGTGCCAGCAGCCAATGGGGGACTAGCGGGGGTCGGGGCACAGATACGCAGTATTTT.